These T cell receptor beta chains were read from a single sample in a study of T cells in Graves' hyperthyroidism and ophthalmopathy. A single record per CDR3 protein comes from TCRdb applying MiXCR to the multiplex PCR reads. The sample includes approximately 350,000 distinct CDR3 sequences, approximately 16% of them seen just once. Material: blood. Receptors originate from a woman aged 55-69 years with Graves' ophthalmopathy. The CDR3 runs from the conserved cysteine through the conserved F or W. A D gene is named only where the DNA matches it firmly. Clone size is shown for a subset of rows, as once, few, many or a class of expanded clone.

size,J,D,V,DNA,CDR3
many,TRBJ2-1,TRBD1,TRBV11-2,TGTGCCAGCAGCCAGGGGACAGGGGTCTACAATGAGCAGTTCTTC,CASSQGTGVYNEQFF
many,TRBJ2-3,NA,TRBV6-8,TGTGCCAGCAGTTACTCAAGGGACGAACACACAGATACGCAGTATTTT,CASSYSRDEHTDTQYF
many,TRBJ2-1,TRBD1,TRBV12-3/TRBV12-4,TGTGCCAGCAGTTTCAGGGGGCTAGAGTCTGAGCAGTTCTTC,CASSFRGLESEQFF
many,TRBJ2-7,NA,TRBV4-2,TGTGCCAGCAGCCAAGACCGGAGCTCCTACGAGCAGTACTTC,CASSQDRSSYEQYF
many,TRBJ1-2,TRBD1,TRBV2,TGTGCCAGCTCCCCCAGGGGGCATGTTAGCTATGGCTACACCTTC,CASSPRGHVSYGYTF
many,TRBJ1-2,NA,TRBV28,TGTGCCAGCAGGCTCACTCGGGACATTCTTCTAGGGGCCTATGGCTACACCTTC,CASRLTRDILLGAYGYTF
many,TRBJ2-3,NA,TRBV12-3/TRBV12-4,TGTGCCAGCACCTGGGACGGGCGGAGCACAGATACGCAGTATTTT,CASTWDGRSTDTQYF
many,TRBJ1-5,NA,TRBV20-1,TGCAGTGCTCCAAAGAGCGGCAGGGGAGATCAGCCCCAGCATTTT,CSAPKSGRGDQPQHF
many,TRBJ1-1,NA,TRBV18,TGTGCCAGCTCACCGGCTGGGGCCGGAGACACTGAAGCTTTCTTT,CASSPAGAGDTEAFF
many,TRBJ2-3,TRBD2,TRBV28,TGTGCCAGCAGTTTTGGGGGGCGGGGGGCGCAGTATTTT,CASSFGGRGAQYF
NA,TRBJ1-3,NA,TRBV30,TGTGCCTGGAGTGTAATGGGTCCTGGAAACACCATATATTTT,CAWSVMGPGNTIYF
many,TRBJ1-6,NA,TRBV30,TGTGCCTGGATGGACAGTCACAATTCACCCCTCCACTTT,CAWMDSHNSPLHF
NA,TRBJ2-6,NA,TRBV4-1,TGCGCCAGCAGCCAAAGGACGGACCCCACAGGGTCTGGGGCCAACGTCCTGACTTTC,CASSQRTDPTGSGANVLTF
NA,TRBJ1-6,NA,TRBV6-1,TGTGCCAGCAGTCCACCGGGACATGGGGATTCACCCCTCCACTTT,CASSPPGHGDSPLHF
NA,TRBJ1-2,NA,TRBV4-1,TGCGCCAGCAGCCAAGAGTTTAGGGGGGCTGACTATGGCTACACCTTC,CASSQEFRGADYGYTF
NA,TRBJ1-4,NA,TRBV3-1,TGTGCCAGCAGCCACCGGCGGGGTAATGAAAAACTGTTTTTT,CASSHRRGNEKLFF
NA,TRBJ2-5,TRBD1,TRBV9,TGTGCCAGCAGCCAGACAGGGGGCCTGGAGACCCAGTACTTC,CASSQTGGLETQYF
NA,TRBJ2-2,TRBD1,TRBV11-3,TGTGCCAGCGGGACAGGGTTCGACGGGGAGCTGTTTTTT,CASGTGFDGELFF
NA,TRBJ1-3,NA,TRBV9,TGTGCCAGCAGCGTAGGGGGGAAGGGGGGAAACACCATATATTTT,CASSVGGKGGNTIYF
many,TRBJ2-3,TRBD2,TRBV7-2,TGTGCCAGCAGCGGGCTTAGCGGGACCAGCACAGATACGCAGTATTTT,CASSGLSGTSTDTQYF
NA,TRBJ2-3,NA,TRBV3-1,TGTGCCAGCAGCCCAACTAGGCGGGCAGATACGCAGTATTTT,CASSPTRRADTQYF
few,TRBJ2-2,NA,TRBV9,TGTGCCAGCAGCGTAGGGGCCGGAGACACCGGGGAGCTGTTTTTT,CASSVGAGDTGELFF
NA,TRBJ2-2,NA,TRBV19,TGTGCCAGTAGTATGCTTAGCGGAGCTACGAACACCGGGGAGCTGTTTTTT,CASSMLSGATNTGELFF
many,TRBJ2-3,NA,TRBV20-1,TGCAGTGCTATGCGCGGCGGGATCAGCACAGATACGCAGTATTTT,CSAMRGGISTDTQYF
NA,TRBJ2-5,TRBD2,TRBV30,TGTGCCTCTACTCTGACTAGCCCCGAGACCCAGTACTTC,CASTLTSPETQYF
few,TRBJ2-5,NA,TRBV10-3,TGTGCCATCGGGCAGGGCCCTCAAGAGACCCAGTACTTC,CAIGQGPQETQYF
NA,TRBJ2-3,TRBD2,TRBV19,TGTGCCAGTAGTAATGGACTAGCGGGAGGTACAGATACGCAGTATTTT,CASSNGLAGGTDTQYF
NA,TRBJ2-3,NA,TRBV20-1,TGCAGTGCTAAGGGACCTGATACGCAGTATTTT,CSAKGPDTQYF
many,TRBJ2-3,TRBD2,TRBV3-1,TGTGCCAGCAGCCAAGTGGGACTAGCCTCAGATACGCAGTATTTT,CASSQVGLASDTQYF
NA,TRBJ1-6,TRBD1,TRBV3-1,TGTGCCAGCAGCCAACCGACAGGGGGCAGGTCACCCCTCCACTTT,CASSQPTGGRSPLHF
NA,TRBJ2-5,NA,TRBV7-8,TGTGCCAGCAGCTTAGGGTCAGGGACGAACCAAGAGACCCAGTACTTC,CASSLGSGTNQETQYF
many,TRBJ2-1,TRBD2,TRBV5-1,TGCGCCAGCAGCCGAGGAGGCGGGGGGAGCTCCTACAATGAGCAGTTCTTC,CASSRGGGGSSYNEQFF
many,TRBJ1-1,NA,TRBV2,TGTGCCAGCATTCTCCGAGGGGCAGCTGGTTTGAACACTGAAGCTTTCTTT,CASILRGAAGLNTEAFF